The next 5 T cell receptor beta chains were all read from a single sample in a study of OX40 agonist ivuxolimab in advanced cancers. TCRdb keeps only in-frame clones here, not all; method: immunoSEQ multiplex PCR. The data show 100,000 or so clones, approximately 87% seen once. This sample comprised CD4+ or CD8+ T cells sorted from blood, obtained in a trial of the OX40 agonist ivuxolimab. These receptors came from an adult with an advanced solid tumor such as melanoma, head and neck, liver or kidney cancer.

The V call is TRBV19, the J call TRBJ2-5, with a weak D call TRBD1 (6 bases). Germline-derived CDR1 and CDR2 are LNHDA and SQIVND (reference sequence). The CDR3 is 15 amino acids. Trimming shortened V by 1 base and J by 3 bases, and 12 bases separated the two germline ends. CDR3 in DNA: TGTGCCAGTAGTATAGTGGAGGCAGGGGAAGAGACCCAGTACTTC. As protein: CASSIVEAGEETQYF.

In DNA form, the CDR3 reads TGTGCCAGCAGACCCGGGACTAGCGAAGAGACCCAGTACTTC. Its translation: CASRPGTSEETQYF. The gene calls are TRBV7-3 and TRBJ2-5; TRBD2 matches 10 bases. Germline V gives CDR1 SGHTA, CDR2 FQGTGA. V gave up 6 bases and J gave up 3 bases; unmatched junction bases: 4. This CDR3 has 14 amino acids.

As concerns this clone: Germline and junction disagree at one end, which may indicate a read error. The chain links TRBV7-7 to TRBJ2-1, with a tentative D call TRBD2 (6 bases). The CDR3 covers 13 residues. In germline, CDR1 is SSHAT, CDR2 FNYEAQ (reference sequence). The CDR3 reads CASTAGTEGEQFF. CDR3 DNA sequence: TGTGCTAGCACCGCCGGGACGGAGGGTGAGCAGTTCTTC. The variable domain in full, completed from reference TRBV7-7 and TRBJ2-1, reads GAGVSQSPRYKVTKRGQDVTLRCDPISSHATLYWYQQALGQGPEFLTYFNYEAQPDKSGLPSDRFSAERPEGSISTLTIQRTEQRDSAMYRCASTAGTEGEQFFGPGTRLTVL.

This chain links TRBV16 with TRBJ2-1; D gene uncertain. This CDR3 spans 14 amino acids. CDR1 is KGHSY, CDR2 FQNENV, per germline. Trimming left V 4 bases short and J 7 bases short, with 14 bases between. The DNA for the CDR3 is TGTGCCAGCAGCCTCTCGCCCCTCGGGAATGAGCAGTTCTTC. Residues: CASSLSPLGNEQFF. Combining the CDR3 with reference TRBV16 and TRBJ2-1 gives the whole variable domain GEEVAQTPKHLVRGEGQKAKLYCAPIKGHSYVFWYQQVLKNEFKFLISFQNENVFDETGMPKERFSAKCLPNSPCSLEIQATKLEDSAVYFCASSLSPLGNEQFFGPGTRLTVL.

The chain is built from TRBV10-1 and TRBJ2-2; D is undetermined. Germline V gene lookup returns CDR1 WNHNN and CDR2 SYGVQD (reference sequence). The CDR3 sequence is 14 residues long. The V gene lost 2 bases and the J gene lost 3 bases, with 7 bases spanning the gap. The CDR3 loop reads CASSEATYTGELFF. In DNA form, the CDR3 reads TGCGCCAGCAGTGAGGCCACGTACACCGGGGAGCTGTTTTTT.